The 20 T cell receptor beta chains reported below all come from one sample, sequenced in a study of CD4 T cells in relation to SARS-CoV-2 and coronaviruses. These receptors are not linked to any known antigen. Repertoires were generated with immunoSEQ multiplex PCR, while TCRdb's copy carries only in-frame clones and drops some. The sample yields some 14,000 clones, about 73% seen once. Unexposed donor CD4+ T cells date from about 2011-2019, before the COVID-19 pandemic. After roughly ten days of culture, CD4+ T cells were isolated. Sequencing input: CD4+ T cells from PBMCs, cultured in vitro. The receptors stem from a human donor in good health.

V gene TRBV5-1 combines with J gene TRBJ2-5; 9 bases align to TRBD2. This CDR3 is built from 15 residues. Germline assignment: CDR1 SGHRS and CDR2 YFSETQ. Unmatched junction bases numbered 7, after V lost 4 bases and J lost 3 bases. CDR3 loop: CASSPGSSGKETQYF. The CDR3 DNA is TGCGCCAGCAGCCCTGGATCTAGCGGGAAAGAGACCCAGTACTTC.

The J gene is TRBJ2-1, the V gene TRBV9, with 9 bases identical to TRBD1. There are 15 residues in the CDR3. Looked up from germline, CDR1 is SGDLS and CDR2 is YYNGEE. J lost 7 bases, V lost 2 bases, and 7 bases had no gene match. The CDR3 here is CASSVGQGTGNEQFF. The CDR3 DNA sequence: TGTGCCAGCAGCGTGGGACAGGGTACAGGGAATGAGCAGTTCTTC.

This chain links TRBV15 with TRBJ2-1; TRBD2 aligns across 8 bases. The CDR3 loop spans 16 amino acids. CDR1 LNHNV and CDR2 YYDKDF come from the germline V gene (reference sequence). V dropped 5 bases and J dropped 5; count of bases not matched to a gene: 11. The CDR3 loop reads CATSGFRREDHNEQFF. The DNA of the CDR3 is TGTGCCACCAGCGGGTTTAGGCGGGAGGACCACAATGAGCAGTTCTTC.

The chain links TRBV21-1 to TRBJ2-2. TRBV21-1 is flagged as a pseudogene. CDR3 length equals 18 residues. CDR3 in amino acids: CASSKPQARGSATGELFF. The CDR3 nucleotides are TGTGCCAGCAGCAAACCACAAGCACGGGGCTCGGCCACCGGGGAGCTGTTTTTT.

The gene calls are TRBV19 and TRBJ2-7, with D uncertain. Germline CDR1 reads LNHDA; CDR2 reads SQIVND (reference sequence). V lost 6 bases, J lost 0 bases, and 15 bases lay in between. This CDR3 is 15 amino acids long. This CDR3 is CASSVATKGSYEQYF. CDR3 bases: TGTGCCAGTAGCGTGGCGACAAAAGGCTCCTACGAGCAGTACTTC.

V and J are TRBV18 and TRBJ2-7, with a tentative D call TRBD1 (5 bases). CDR3 length equals 13 residues. CDR1 is KGHSH and CDR2 is LQKENI in the germline V gene. With 6 bases removed from V and 0 bases from J, the gap between germline ends came to 9 bases. For the CDR3, the DNA is TGTGCCAGCTCTCAGGGATCCTCCTACGAGCAGTACTTC. Translation: CASSQGSSYEQYF.

The J gene is TRBJ2-5, the V gene TRBV5-5; 12 bases fit TRBD2. CDR1 SGHKS and CDR2 YYEKEE come from the germline V gene (reference sequence). This CDR3 contains 15 residues. The trim removed 4 bases at V and 1 base at J, leaving 2 bases unmatched. The CDR3 DNA is TGTGCCAGCAGCGTGGGACTAGCGGGCCAAGAGACCCAGTACTTC. It is translated as CASSVGLAGQETQYF.

Written as DNA, the CDR3 is TGTGCCAGCACGCCCTTTTCGAACACTGAAGCTTTCTTT. It translates to CASTPFSNTEAFF. The rearrangement links TRBV6-5 to TRBJ1-1; D not resolved. This CDR3 is 13 amino acids long. V shed 7 bases and J shed 1 base, with 10 bases lying between them. The germline V gene has CDR1 MNHEY and CDR2 SVGAGI.

The J gene is TRBJ1-1, the V gene TRBV19; TRBD1 aligns across 7 bases. The CDR3 sequence is 16 residues long. Losses at the gene ends were 6 bases for V and 2 bases for J; bases not matched to a gene: 12. Germline lookup yields CDR1 LNHDA and CDR2 SQIVND (reference sequence). The CDR3 DNA sequence: TGTGCCAGTAGGATCTTAGACAGGGTTGTTAACACTGAAGCTTTCTTT. Protein product: CASRILDRVVNTEAFF. Combining the CDR3 with reference TRBV19 and TRBJ1-1 gives the whole variable domain DGGITQSPKYLFRKEGQNVTLSCEQNLNHDAMYWYRQDPGQGLRLIYYSQIVNDFQKGDIAEGYSVSREKKESFPLTVTSAQKNPTAFYLCASRILDRVVNTEAFFGQGTRLTVV.

This rearrangement joins TRBV5-6 to TRBJ1-2; D is possibly TRBD1 (5 bases). CDR3 length: 16 residues. Deletions cut 4 bases from V and 5 bases from J, with 21 bases between. Germline V CDR1 and CDR2: SGHDT, YYEEEE. CDR3: CASSPGPDSPWYGYTF. The CDR3 DNA reads TGTGCCAGCAGCCCGGGGCCCGACTCGCCTTGGTATGGCTACACCTTC.

This chain uses TRBV11-3 with TRBJ1-1; unclear D gene. V was cut by 0 bases and J by 1 base, with 6 bases left in between. Germline V CDR1 and CDR2: SGHNT, YENEEA. The CDR3 is 14 amino acids. The CDR3 DNA reads TGTGCCAGCAGCTTAGATCACAGGAACACTGAAGCTTTCTTT. This gives the protein CASSLDHRNTEAFF.

This chain uses TRBV2 with TRBJ1-5; 7 bases are a match to TRBD1. This CDR3 has 17 amino acids. J gave up 0 bases and V 8 bases, and 13 bases lay outside the gene matches. CDR1 is SNHLY, CDR2 FYNNEI, per germline. The CDR3 here is CASPGGGGDYSNQPQHF. In DNA, the CDR3 is TGTGCCAGCCCAGGGGGAGGGGGCGATTATAGCAATCAGCCCCAGCATTTT.

V usage is TRBV28 and J usage is TRBJ2-2; 8 bases are shared with TRBD1. The J segment lost 3 bases and the V segment lost 4 bases, leaving 4 bases of the junction unmatched. The CDR3 length is 15 residues. The germline gives CDR1 MDHEN, CDR2 SYDVKM. The CDR3 here is CASSSLTGDTGELFF. The DNA of the CDR3 is TGTGCCAGCAGTTCTCTGACAGGGGACACCGGGGAGCTGTTTTTT.

V is TRBV18 and J is TRBJ2-5, with D perhaps matching TRBD2 (6 bases). V was pared by 4 bases and J by 1 base, with 10 bases between. Germline V gives CDR1 KGHSH, CDR2 LQKENI. This CDR3 is built from 14 residues. CDR3 region: CASSLGTVQETQYF. As DNA, the CDR3 is TGTGCCAGCTCACTCGGGACTGTCCAAGAGACCCAGTACTTC.

The rearrangement links TRBV6-2 or TRBV6-3 to TRBJ2-7, with D perhaps matching TRBD1 or TRBD2 (5 bases each). The V gene lost 2 bases and the J gene lost 1 base, with 12 bases spanning the gap. Germline loops: CDR1 MNHEY, CDR2 SVGEGT. This CDR3 comprises 15 residues. The CDR3 DNA reads TGTGCCAGCAGTTACCCCACCGGGGCGTCCTACGAGCAGTACTTC. It specifies CASSYPTGASYEQYF.

The J gene is TRBJ2-3, the V gene TRBV7-9, with D possibly matching TRBD1 (6 bases). The CDR3 consists of 15 residues. Trimming took off 4 bases at V and 2 bases at J, with 13 bases between the two ends. The germline CDR1 and CDR2 sequences are SEHNR and FQNEAQ (reference sequence). The CDR3 here is CASSSGTGHTDTQYF. DNA for the CDR3: TGTGCCAGCAGCTCGGGAACAGGGCACACAGATACGCAGTATTTT.

The chain couples TRBV6-5 to TRBJ2-7; a possible D gene is TRBD2 (7 bases). The ends were cut back, 11 bases at V and 4 bases at J, with 21 bases in the middle. Looked up from germline, CDR1 is MNHEY and CDR2 is SVGAGI. This CDR3 spans 14 amino acids. CDR3 protein: CAGMGASGFYEQYF. The CDR3 coding sequence is TGTGCCGGAATGGGGGCTAGCGGCTTTTACGAGCAGTACTTC.

The chain has TRBV7-6 and TRBJ2-3, with 8 bases that match TRBD1. Trimming took 1 base from V and 5 from J; bases not matched to a gene: 5. In germline, CDR1 is SGHVS, CDR2 FNYEAQ. The CDR3 spans 15 residues. Here the CDR3 DNA reads TGTGCCAGCAGCTTAGGGGCAGGGGGCAGAGATACGCAGTATTTT. Protein product: CASSLGAGGRDTQYF.

The chain employs TRBV7-3 and TRBJ2-7; D call uncertain. Germline CDR1 and CDR2: SGHTA and FQGTGA. Trimming pared 1 base from V and 3 bases from J, leaving 4 bases between. The CDR3 runs to 12 residues. Here the CDR3 DNA reads TGTGCCAGCAGCTTAAACGGCTACGAGCAGTACTTC. This gives the protein CASSLNGYEQYF.

This rearrangement joins TRBV9 to TRBJ2-1; D remains unclear. The CDR3 runs to 12 residues. Deletions cut 0 bases from V and 5 bases from J, with 3 bases between. Germline V gene lookup returns CDR1 SGDLS and CDR2 YYNGEE. CDR3 protein: CASSVADNEQFF. The DNA of the CDR3 is TGTGCCAGCAGCGTAGCGGACAATGAGCAGTTCTTC.